One and the same sample provided the 11 T cell receptor beta chains below, sequenced in a study of graft-versus-host responses after intestinal transplantation. Antigens of these TCRs are unknown. The data were produced by immunoSEQ multiplex PCR, yet TCRdb's version contains in-frame clones alone and is incomplete. This repertoire shows some 86,000 clones, about nine tenths found once; its top ten account for more than 0.25%. The specimen comprised unstimulated CD4+ T cells sorted from spleen or lymph node cells, sampled before transplant. Receptor source: a human donor who was the organ donor for an intestinal transplant.

The chain has TRBV9 and TRBJ2-3, with D perhaps matching TRBD2 (5 bases). Germline lookup yields CDR1 SGDLS and CDR2 YYNGEE. V gave up 0 bases and J gave up 1 base, with 15 bases separating them. This CDR3 has 17 residues. The CDR3 nucleotides are TGTGCCAGCAGCGTAGTAGCCCTCGGTAGCGGCACAGATACGCAGTATTTT. It translates to CASSVVALGSGTDTQYF.

This chain uses TRBV7-8 with TRBJ1-3; TRBD1 might be the D (5 bases). Germline V gene data show CDR1 as SGHVS and CDR2 as FQNEAQ. This CDR3 contains 14 residues. V lost 5 bases and J lost 8, with 16 bases in between. The CDR3 nucleotides are TGTGCCAGCAGCGGGACTCGGGCCGGACACACCATATATTTT. Its protein product is CASSGTRAGHTIYF.

The V call is TRBV7-2, the J call TRBJ2-7, with TRBD1 identical over 7 bases. Unmatched junction bases numbered 1, after V lost 2 bases and J lost 0 bases. Germline values: CDR1 SGHTA, CDR2 FQGNSA. This CDR3 is 14 amino acids long. CDR3 DNA: TGTGCCAGCAGCTTACGGACAGGCTCCTACGAGCAGTACTTC. Amino acid sequence: CASSLRTGSYEQYF.

V gene TRBV11-3 combines with J gene TRBJ1-2, with TRBD1 as a possible D gene (5 bases). The CDR3 spans 14 residues. Germline assignment: CDR1 SGHNT and CDR2 YENEEA. V was trimmed by 4 bases and J by 7 bases, leaving 16 bases between them. CDR3 amino acids: CASSSTGVVRGYTF. As DNA, the CDR3 is TGTGCCAGCAGCTCAACAGGTGTAGTGCGTGGCTACACCTTC.

The chain links TRBV6-1 to TRBJ2-3; D possibly corresponds to TRBD2 (5 bases). V was trimmed by 9 bases and J by 2 bases, leaving 12 bases between them. CDR3 length: 13 residues. CDR1 and CDR2 (germline): MNHNS, SASEGT. The CDR3 DNA follows: TGTGCCAGTAAGAGCGGTACCACAGATACGCAGTATTTT. It translates to CASKSGTTDTQYF.

This chain uses TRBV28 with TRBJ2-5, with 8 positions matching TRBD1. Germline V gives CDR1 MDHEN, CDR2 SYDVKM. V dropped 10 bases and J dropped 5; count of bases not matched to a gene: 6. CDR3 size: 12 residues. For the CDR3, the DNA is TGTGCCACCTGGGACAGGCGGGAGACCCAGTACTTC. Translation: CATWDRRETQYF.

The chain is built from TRBV6-1 and TRBJ2-1, with a tentative D call TRBD2 (6 bases). This CDR3 has 15 amino acids. Germline V gives CDR1 MNHNS, CDR2 SASEGT. V lost 7 bases, J lost 0 bases, and 13 bases lay in between. CDR3 bases: TGTGCCAGCATGATAGCGGCCAGCTCCTACAATGAGCAGTTCTTC. It yields the protein CASMIAASSYNEQFF.

V gene TRBV29-1 combines with J gene TRBJ1-1; D may be TRBD1 (6 bases). V lost 6 bases and J lost 0, with 11 bases in between. From germline, CDR1 is SQVTM and CDR2 ANQGSEA. This CDR3 is 13 amino acids long. CDR3 residues: CSVGGGMNTEAFF. Here the CDR3 DNA reads TGCAGCGTGGGTGGGGGCATGAACACTGAAGCTTTCTTT.

V and J are TRBV27 and TRBJ2-3; 7 bases align to TRBD2. The J segment lost 2 bases and the V segment lost 3 bases, leaving 11 bases of the junction unmatched. Germline V lookup: CDR1 MNHEY, CDR2 SMNVEV (reference sequence). This CDR3 is 17 amino acids long. CDR3 in DNA: TGTGCCAGCAGTTTGTCGTCTGGGGGAGGGCACACAGATACGCAGTATTTT. It is translated as CASSLSSGGGHTDTQYF.

The CDR3 bases are TGTGCCAGCAGTGAACCCCTCACTGCCGAGTACCAAGAGACCCAGTACTTC. This translates into CASSEPLTAEYQETQYF. The V and J genes are TRBV6-1 and TRBJ2-5; no clear D. This CDR3 comprises 17 residues. Germline assignment: CDR1 MNHNS and CDR2 SASEGT. Trimming removed 2 bases at V and 0 bases at J, with 16 bases between.

V gene TRBV5-4 combines with J gene TRBJ2-1; perhaps TRBD2 as D (6 bases). Germline CDR1 and CDR2: SGHNT and YYREEE (reference sequence). The V end lost 2 bases, the J end lost 0 bases, and 12 bases lay between the germline ends. This CDR3 comprises 16 residues. CDR3 sequence reads: CASSFGGSSSYNEQFF. CDR3 sequence (DNA): TGTGCCAGCAGCTTTGGGGGGTCCAGCTCCTACAATGAGCAGTTCTTC.